The 13 T cell receptor beta chains below were found in one sample sequenced in a study of T-cell reconstitution after alpha-beta-depleted transplantation in children. Preparing the TCRbeta library involved the use of unique molecular identifiers. MiXCR was run by TCRdb on the PCR reads, yielding one entry per CDR3 protein. Of about 540,000 distinct CDR3 sequences listed, 15% to 20% are singletons. The sample in question was PBMCs from the stem cell graft donor, obtained from the stem cell graft. Receptor source: a human donor who donated a stem cell graft to a child with acute lymphoblastic leukemia.

The J gene is TRBJ1-4, the V gene TRBV5-1; D call uncertain. The length of the CDR3 is 14 residues. Trimming stripped 1 base from V and 8 bases from J, with 12 bases between. The germline CDR1 and CDR2 sequences are SGHRS and YFSETQ. The CDR3 loop is CASSLSNLEEKLFF. CDR3 sequence (DNA): TGCGCCAGCAGCTTGAGCAATCTGGAGGAAAAACTGTTTTTT.

The chain carries TRBV29-1 and TRBJ1-2; TRBD1 matches 8 bases. CDR3 length equals 12 residues. Germline V lookup: CDR1 SQVTM, CDR2 ANQGSEA. In nucleotides, the CDR3 is TGCAGGGCAGGGGGCCAGAACTATGGCTACACCTTC. It translates to CRAGGQNYGYTF.

V usage is TRBV27 and J usage is TRBJ2-1; 13 bases match TRBD2. J lost 2 bases, V lost 5 bases, and 6 bases had no gene match. Per germline, CDR1 MNHEY and CDR2 SMNVEV (reference sequence). This CDR3 contains 17 residues. The CDR3 DNA sequence: TGTGCCAGCAGTCAGTGGACTAGCGGGAGACCCTACAATGAGCAGTTCTTC. This encodes CASSQWTSGRPYNEQFF.

This clonotype was seen a few times. The chain carries TRBV5-1 and TRBJ2-1; D possibly corresponds to TRBD2 (6 bases). The CDR3 spans 15 residues. CDR1 and CDR2 (germline): SGHRS, YFSETQ. The V end was cut by 5 bases, the J end by 1 base, with 13 bases between. CDR3: CASSGGGGSYNEQFF. The CDR3 DNA reads as TGCGCCAGCAGTGGGGGAGGCGGATCCTACAATGAGCAGTTCTTC.

This clonotype was seen many times. This chain connects TRBV5-1 to TRBJ1-2, with 9 bases lining up with TRBD1. V lost 4 bases and J lost 8; bases outside the gene matches: 9. Germline V gives CDR1 SGHRS, CDR2 YFSETQ. The CDR3 is made up of 14 amino acids. The CDR3 here is CASSGGQGRDGYTF. In DNA, the CDR3 is TGCGCCAGCAGCGGGGGACAGGGTAGGGACGGCTACACCTTC.

This rearrangement joins TRBV4-1 to TRBJ1-1; tentative D call: TRBD1 (6 bases). The V gene lost 4 bases and the J gene lost 10 bases, with 16 bases spanning the gap. Germline CDR1 MGHRA, CDR2 YSYEKL. The CDR3 loop spans 13 amino acids. Here the CDR3 reads CASSRVIQGRAFF. The DNA for the CDR3 is TGCGCCAGCAGCCGGGTAATACAGGGACGAGCTTTCTTT.

This clonotype turned up a few times. CDR3 sequence: CASSLPGLAGYEQYF. CDR3 nucleotide sequence: TGCGCCAGCAGCCTGCCGGGACTAGCGGGTTACGAGCAGTACTTC. The V and J genes are TRBV4-1 and TRBJ2-7, with TRBD2 matching over 12 bases. This CDR3 region has 15 residues. V was clipped by 4 bases and J by 4 bases; unmatched bases: 5. CDR1 MGHRA and CDR2 YSYEKL come from the germline V gene.

This clonotype occurred a few times. The gene calls are TRBV5-1 and TRBJ2-2; 13 bases line up with TRBD2. This CDR3 is 16 amino acids long. Germline lookup yields CDR1 SGHRS and CDR2 YFSETQ. The DNA of the CDR3 is TGCGCTAGCGCCGGACTAGCGGGGGCGAACACCGGGGAGCTGTTTTTT. This gives the protein CASAGLAGANTGELFF.

This clonotype showed up just a few times. The chain has TRBV25-1 and TRBJ2-3; 7 bases agree with TRBD2. The V segment lost 0 bases and the J segment 3 bases; nucleotides outside the gene matches: 6. The CDR3 consists of 16 residues. CDR1 and CDR2 (germline): MGHDK, SYGVNS. The CDR3 sequence: CASSEYSTSETDTQYF. CDR3 nucleotide sequence: TGTGCCAGCAGTGAATATTCAACTAGCGAAACAGATACGCAGTATTTT.

The V call is TRBV6-6, the J call TRBJ1-1; D gene unclear. This CDR3 has 12 residues. From germline, CDR1 is MNHNY and CDR2 SVGAGI (reference sequence). The germline V and J ends were trimmed by 7 bases and 7 bases, with 13 bases remaining between them. DNA of the CDR3: TGTGCCAGCACCGAGGAAACGTATGAAGCTTTCTTT. Amino acid sequence: CASTEETYEAFF.

The rearrangement joins TRBV5-1 to TRBJ1-2, with D unclear. Trimming left V 1 base short and J 1 base short, with 14 bases between. Per germline, CDR1 SGHRS and CDR2 YFSETQ. CDR3 size: 16 residues. The CDR3 sequence is CASSLPPLRDNYGYTF. The DNA for the CDR3 is TGCGCCAGCAGCTTGCCACCATTACGAGATAACTATGGCTACACCTTC.

This clonotype was seen only a few times. The chain links TRBV3-1 to TRBJ1-5; TRBD1 is a possible D gene (5 bases). The CDR3 runs to 17 residues. CDR1 is LGHDT and CDR2 is YNNKEL in the germline V gene (reference sequence). V was cut by 0 bases and J by 7 bases, with 19 bases left in between. CDR3 residues: CASSQDYGSAGRQPQHF. As DNA, the CDR3 is TGTGCCAGCAGCCAAGATTATGGGTCTGCAGGGCGCCAGCCCCAGCATTTT.

Only a few counts were recorded for this clonotype. The V call is TRBV4-2, the J call TRBJ2-1; 10 bases are a match to TRBD2. CDR1 and CDR2 from the germline V gene are LGHNA and YNFKEQ. The J segment lost 1 base and the V segment lost 3 bases, leaving 6 bases of the junction unmatched. The CDR3 is 17 residues long. CDR3 protein: CASSQEASGSSYNEQFF. CDR3 coding DNA: TGTGCCAGCAGCCAGGAAGCTAGCGGGAGTTCCTACAATGAGCAGTTCTTC.